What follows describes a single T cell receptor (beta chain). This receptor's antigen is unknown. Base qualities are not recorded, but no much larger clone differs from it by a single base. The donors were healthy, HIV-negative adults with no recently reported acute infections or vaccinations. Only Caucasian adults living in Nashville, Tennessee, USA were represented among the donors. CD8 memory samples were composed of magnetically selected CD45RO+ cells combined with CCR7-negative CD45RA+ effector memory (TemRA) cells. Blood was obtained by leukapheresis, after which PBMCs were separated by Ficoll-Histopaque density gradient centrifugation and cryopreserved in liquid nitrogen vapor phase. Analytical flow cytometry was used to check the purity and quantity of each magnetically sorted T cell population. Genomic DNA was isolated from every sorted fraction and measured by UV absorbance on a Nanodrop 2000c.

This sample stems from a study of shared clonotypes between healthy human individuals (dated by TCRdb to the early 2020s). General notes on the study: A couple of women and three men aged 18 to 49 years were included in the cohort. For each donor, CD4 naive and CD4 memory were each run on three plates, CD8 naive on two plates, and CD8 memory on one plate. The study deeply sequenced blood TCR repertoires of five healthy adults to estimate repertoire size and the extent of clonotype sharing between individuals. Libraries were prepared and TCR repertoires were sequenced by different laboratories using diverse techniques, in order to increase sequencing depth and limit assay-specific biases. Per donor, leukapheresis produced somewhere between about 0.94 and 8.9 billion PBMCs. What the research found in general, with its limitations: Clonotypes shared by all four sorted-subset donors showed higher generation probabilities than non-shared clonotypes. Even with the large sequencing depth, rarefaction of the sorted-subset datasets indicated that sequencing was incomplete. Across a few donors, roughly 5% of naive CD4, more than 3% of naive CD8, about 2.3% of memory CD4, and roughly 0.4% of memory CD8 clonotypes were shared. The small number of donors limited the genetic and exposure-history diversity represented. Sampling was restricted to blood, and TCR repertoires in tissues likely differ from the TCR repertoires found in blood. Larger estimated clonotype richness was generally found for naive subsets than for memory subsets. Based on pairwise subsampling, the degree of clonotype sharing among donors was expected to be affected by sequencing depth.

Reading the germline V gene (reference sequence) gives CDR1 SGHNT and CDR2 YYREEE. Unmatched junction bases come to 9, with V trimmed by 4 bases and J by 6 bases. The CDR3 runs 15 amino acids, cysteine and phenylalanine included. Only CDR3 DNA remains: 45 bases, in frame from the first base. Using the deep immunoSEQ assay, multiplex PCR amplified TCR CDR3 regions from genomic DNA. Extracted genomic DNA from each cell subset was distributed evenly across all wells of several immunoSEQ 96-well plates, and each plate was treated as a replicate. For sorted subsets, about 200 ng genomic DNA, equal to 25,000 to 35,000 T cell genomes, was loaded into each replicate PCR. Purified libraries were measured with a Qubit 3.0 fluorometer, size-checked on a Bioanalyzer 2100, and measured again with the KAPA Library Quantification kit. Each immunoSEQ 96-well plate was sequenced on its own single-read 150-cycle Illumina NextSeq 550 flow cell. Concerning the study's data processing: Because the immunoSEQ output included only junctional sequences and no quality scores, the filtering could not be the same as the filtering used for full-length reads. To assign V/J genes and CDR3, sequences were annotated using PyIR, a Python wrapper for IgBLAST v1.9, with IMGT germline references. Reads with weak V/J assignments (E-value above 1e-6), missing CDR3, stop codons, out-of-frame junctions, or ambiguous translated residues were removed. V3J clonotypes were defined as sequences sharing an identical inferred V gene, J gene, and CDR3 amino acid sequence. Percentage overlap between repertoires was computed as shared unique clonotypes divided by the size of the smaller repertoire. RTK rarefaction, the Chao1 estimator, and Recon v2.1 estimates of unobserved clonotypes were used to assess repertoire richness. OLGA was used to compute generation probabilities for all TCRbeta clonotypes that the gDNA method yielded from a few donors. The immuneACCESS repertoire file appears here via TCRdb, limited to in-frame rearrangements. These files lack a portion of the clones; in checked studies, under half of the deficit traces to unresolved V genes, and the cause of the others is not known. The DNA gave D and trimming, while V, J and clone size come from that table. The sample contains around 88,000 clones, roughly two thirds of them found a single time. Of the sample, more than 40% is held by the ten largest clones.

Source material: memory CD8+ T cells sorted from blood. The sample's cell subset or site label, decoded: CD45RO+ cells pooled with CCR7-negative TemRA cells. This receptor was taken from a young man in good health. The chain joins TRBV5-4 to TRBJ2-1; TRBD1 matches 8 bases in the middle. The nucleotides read TGTGCCAGCAGCGCCGGGACAGGAGGGATCAATGAGCAGTTCTTC. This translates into CASSAGTGGINEQFF.